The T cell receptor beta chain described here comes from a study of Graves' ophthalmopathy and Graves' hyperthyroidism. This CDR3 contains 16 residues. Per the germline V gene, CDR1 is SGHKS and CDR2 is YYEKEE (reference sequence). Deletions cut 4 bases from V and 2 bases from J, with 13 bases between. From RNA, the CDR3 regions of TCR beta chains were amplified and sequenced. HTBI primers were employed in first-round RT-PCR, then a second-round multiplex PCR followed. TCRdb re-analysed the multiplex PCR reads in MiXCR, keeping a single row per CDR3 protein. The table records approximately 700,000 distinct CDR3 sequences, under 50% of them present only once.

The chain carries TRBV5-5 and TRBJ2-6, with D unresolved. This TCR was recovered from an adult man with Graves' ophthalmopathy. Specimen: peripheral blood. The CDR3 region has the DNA TGTGCCAGCAGCGCCCGTGCGAGGACTGGGGCCAACGTCCTGACTTTC. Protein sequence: CASSARARTGANVLTF.